The clone carrying this T cell receptor (beta chain) has more than one count but fewer than ten. What it binds is unknown. Germline V lookup: CDR1 MNHEY, CDR2 SVGEGT. The CDR3 extends over 17 amino acids. Trimming cost V 4 bases and J 6 bases; bases outside gene matches: 16. The data were obtained in a study of T cells in Graves' hyperthyroidism and ophthalmopathy. General observations from the study: In the blood, most expanded thyroid clonotypes above 0.001 appeared as well. Ophthalmopathy got predicted by the model a median roughly six months before its onset.

Exclusion criteria comprised uncontrolled infection, other autoimmune disease, pregnancy or lactation. The authors obtained PBMCs from roughly 10 ml of fresh peripheral blood. Amplification targeted TCR beta CDR3 regions from RNA transcripts. Primed by the HTBI set, a first-round RT-PCR was run on the TCR CDR3. From the multiplex PCR reads, TCRdb called clonotypes with MiXCR, one entry per CDR3 protein. The table has 490,000 or so distinct CDR3 sequences, roughly 23% seen once. This clonotype was sampled from a woman aged 70-85 years with Graves' ophthalmopathy. The genes are TRBV6-2 or TRBV6-3 and TRBJ2-3; 7 bases agree with TRBD1. The sequenced material came from blood. This chain's CDR3 is CASSSPLQGRTADTQYF. The DNA of the CDR3 is TGTGCCAGCAGTTCACCTTTACAGGGGCGGACAGCGGATACGCAGTATTTT.